This entry lists 14 T cell receptor beta chains sequenced from one sample in a study of blood T cell repertoires in COVID-19. Here immunoSEQ multiplex PCR was the method, and the copy in TCRdb shows in-frame clones only, minus some. The table includes fewer than 250,000 clones, approximately 90% detected once. The specimen was PBMCs or T cells enriched from blood (not recorded which). These receptors originate from a man aged 45-60 years who had been exposed to COVID-19.

The V gene is TRBV18, the J gene TRBJ2-3; D unresolved. With 2 bases removed from V and 0 bases from J, the gap between germline ends came to 12 bases. The V gene's germline CDR1 is KGHSH and CDR2 LQKENI. The CDR3 is 16 amino acids. CDR3 region: CASSPWPHVSTDTQYF. CDR3 DNA sequence: TGTGCCAGCTCACCATGGCCCCACGTTAGCACAGATACGCAGTATTTT.

This clone appeared a few times. The V call is TRBV18, the J call TRBJ1-3, with D maybe TRBD1 (5 bases). The CDR3 has 16 residues. CDR1 is KGHSH and CDR2 is LQKENI in the germline V gene. V lost 2 bases and J lost 0, with 11 bases in between. CDR3 protein: CASSPNRPHSGNTIYF. The CDR3 DNA reads TGTGCCAGCTCACCAAACAGGCCGCACTCTGGAAACACCATATATTTT. The full variable domain, completed using reference TRBV18 and TRBJ1-3, is NAGVMQNPRHLVRRRGQEARLRCSPMKGHSHVYWYRQLPEEGLKFMVYLQKENIIDESGMPKERFSAEFPKEGPSILRIQQVVRGDSAAYFCASSPNRPHSGNTIYFGEGSWLTVV.

This chain uses TRBV11-3 with TRBJ2-2; TRBD1 matches 9 bases. Losses at the gene ends were 5 bases for V and 6 bases for J; bases not matched to a gene: 13. Germline CDR1 is SGHNT and CDR2 is YENEEA. This CDR3 comprises 17 residues. This CDR3 is CASSRTTGGWKAGELFF. For the CDR3, the DNA is TGTGCCAGCAGCCGAACGACAGGGGGTTGGAAGGCCGGGGAGCTGTTTTTT.

The chain recombines TRBV19 with TRBJ1-2; 8 bases fit TRBD1. The CDR3 has 16 residues. The germline V gene has CDR1 LNHDA and CDR2 SQIVND (reference sequence). Trimming took 1 base from V and 2 from J; bases not matched to a gene: 6. CDR3 nucleotides: TGTGCCAGTAGTATAGGAGGCGCAGGGGGCAACTATGGCTACACCTTC. This translates into CASSIGGAGGNYGYTF.

In its sample, this clone was seen a few times. The sample has other DNA sequences that encode this CDR3 too. The J gene is TRBJ2-2, the V gene TRBV19, with a weak D call TRBD1 (5 bases). V lost 3 bases and J lost 0, with 8 bases in between. Looked up from germline, CDR1 is LNHDA and CDR2 is SQIVND (reference sequence). The length of the CDR3 is 15 residues. CDR3 amino acids: CASSISRANTGELFF. The DNA of the CDR3 is TGTGCCAGTAGTATTAGCAGGGCGAACACCGGGGAGCTGTTTTTT.

The V and J genes are TRBV12-3 or TRBV12-4 and TRBJ2-2; D is ambiguous. This CDR3 region has 13 residues. V was cut by 5 bases and J by 5 bases, with 9 bases left in between. Written as DNA, the CDR3 is TGTGCCAGCAGTCTAATAAAAACCGGGGAGCTGTTTTTT. This codes for CASSLIKTGELFF.

The rearrangement joins TRBV28 to TRBJ1-5, with 7 bases identical to TRBD1. V trimming: 6 bases; J trimming: 5 bases; junction bases outside the gene matches: 13. The germline CDR1 and CDR2 sequences are MDHEN and SYDVKM. The CDR3 length is 16 residues. CDR3 sequence (DNA): TGTGCCAGCAGCTACAGGGACAGCTCGAAGGATCAGCCCCAGCATTTT. This translates into CASSYRDSSKDQPQHF.

This chain joins TRBV12-5 and TRBJ2-5; maybe TRBD2 (5 bases). CDR3 length equals 15 residues. In germline, CDR1 is LGHNT, CDR2 FRNRAP. V was clipped by 1 base and J by 2 bases, with 11 bases between them. The CDR3 protein is CASGLGGSFQETQYF. CDR3 in DNA: TGTGCTAGTGGTTTGGGTGGGAGCTTTCAAGAGACCCAGTACTTC.

This chain connects TRBV28 to TRBJ2-7; TRBD1 matches 8 bases. In germline, CDR1 is MDHEN, CDR2 SYDVKM. The V and J ends lost 5 bases and 3 bases, in that order; junction bases with no gene match: 6. The CDR3 extends over 14 amino acids. CDR3 amino acids: CASSHRDRYYEQYV. The CDR3 bases are TGTGCCAGCAGTCACCGGGACAGGTACTACGAGCAGTACGTC.

The V and J genes are TRBV6-4 and TRBJ2-1; 8 positions match TRBD1. CDR1 and CDR2 (germline): MRHNA, SNTAGT. Trimming at V came to 6 bases and at J to 6 bases, leaving 7 bases not matched to a gene. The CDR3 loop spans 14 amino acids. The CDR3 bases are TGTGCCAGCAGACCAGGACAGGGTTTCAATGAGCAGTTCTTC. It codes for CASRPGQGFNEQFF.

This clone was counted between two and nine times. The chain couples TRBV27 to TRBJ2-1; perhaps TRBD1 as D (6 bases). Germline values: CDR1 MNHEY, CDR2 SMNVEV (reference sequence). The CDR3 spans 13 residues. V was clipped by 5 bases and J by 5 bases, with 10 bases between them. CDR3 sequence: CASSADRNNEQFF. DNA for the CDR3: TGTGCCAGCAGTGCCGACAGGAACAATGAGCAGTTCTTC.

This clone turned up a few times. The chain is built from TRBV2 and TRBJ1-2; the D is unclear. Germline CDR1 is SNHLY and CDR2 is FYNNEI. The CDR3 sequence is 15 residues long. V was pared by 6 bases and J by 7 bases, with 21 bases between. CDR3 nucleotides: TGTGCCAGCAGGGTCCTACAGTCGAGTTCCGCTGGCTACACCTTC. Amino acid sequence: CASRVLQSSSAGYTF.

V and J are TRBV24-1 and TRBJ2-3, with TRBD1 as a possible D gene (6 bases). V gave up 9 bases and J gave up 2 bases, with 11 bases separating them. This CDR3 comprises 13 residues. The V gene's germline CDR1 is KGHDR and CDR2 SFDVKD. CDR3: CATGGQITDTQYF. The CDR3 DNA sequence: TGTGCCACCGGAGGACAGATCACAGATACGCAGTATTTT.

This chain links TRBV15 with TRBJ1-1, with D unclear. Germline CDR1 reads LNHNV; CDR2 reads YYDKDF (reference sequence). Trimming shortened V by 3 bases and J by 4 bases, and 18 bases separated the two germline ends. The CDR3 covers 16 residues. CDR3 residues: CATSRGLFTQSTEAFF. The CDR3 DNA reads as TGTGCCACCAGCAGGGGCCTTTTTACACAGAGCACTGAAGCTTTCTTT.